The rows below give T cell receptor beta chains drawn from one sample of a study of beta chain features in type 1 diabetes. TCRdb keeps only in-frame clones here, not all; method: immunoSEQ multiplex PCR. In the table there are over 120,000 clones, nearly 9.5% of which are singletons. What was sequenced was central memory CD4+ T cells from blood. The receptor source for this set is a man aged 18 to 29 in good health. Each CDR3 is given with its conserved first and last residue. Fields, in order: CDR3 protein, J gene, V gene.

cdr3_aa: CASSVEEGRDEKLFF
j_call: TRBJ1-4
v_call: TRBV9

cdr3_aa: CASRLSGQTNTEAFF
j_call: TRBJ1-1
v_call: TRBV4-1

cdr3_aa: CASKPPWSGGNTIYF
j_call: TRBJ1-3
v_call: TRBV28

cdr3_aa: CASSPRTSLETQYF
j_call: TRBJ2-5
v_call: TRBV6-1

cdr3_aa: CASSLAGQFDEKLFF
j_call: TRBJ1-4
v_call: TRBV5-1

cdr3_aa: CASSPTGNYGYTF
j_call: TRBJ1-2
v_call: TRBV18

cdr3_aa: CASSSPNNAQYF
j_call: TRBJ2-3
v_call: TRBV5-4

cdr3_aa: CAWSDGGHYGYTF
j_call: TRBJ1-2
v_call: TRBV30

cdr3_aa: CASSPGDRNEQFF
j_call: TRBJ2-1
v_call: TRBV7-9

cdr3_aa: CASSAGTSGGFQETQYF
j_call: TRBJ2-5
v_call: TRBV7-2

cdr3_aa: CASRPRDSDNSPLHF
j_call: TRBJ1-6
v_call: TRBV27

cdr3_aa: CASSLSIGSGGATDTQYF
j_call: TRBJ2-3
v_call: TRBV7-3

cdr3_aa: CASSVSGAPTDTQYF
j_call: TRBJ2-3
v_call: TRBV7-9

cdr3_aa: CASSLTGWNAGELFF
j_call: TRBJ2-2
v_call: TRBV7-9

cdr3_aa: CATRQEFSNQPQHF
j_call: TRBJ1-5
v_call: TRBV2

cdr3_aa: CASTDNSNQPQHF
j_call: TRBJ1-5
v_call: TRBV7-9

cdr3_aa: CASSYSGQGSGYTF
j_call: TRBJ1-2
v_call: TRBV6-6

cdr3_aa: CASSQVSSGGMDEQYF
j_call: TRBJ2-7
v_call: TRBV4-1

cdr3_aa: CASSRGDSPTEAFF
j_call: TRBJ1-1
v_call: TRBV18

cdr3_aa: CASSLNLIGGGRGAQYF
j_call: TRBJ2-5
v_call: TRBV5-1

cdr3_aa: CASSGTDNSNQPQHF
j_call: TRBJ1-5
v_call: TRBV7-6

cdr3_aa: CASSRTGVAGAQETQYF
j_call: TRBJ2-5
v_call: TRBV2

cdr3_aa: CASSYGQSSTDTQYF
j_call: TRBJ2-3
v_call: TRBV6-6

cdr3_aa: CASSPGHLETQYF
j_call: TRBJ2-5
v_call: TRBV7-3

cdr3_aa: CASRILSGRSGRETQYF
j_call: TRBJ2-5
v_call: TRBV11-2